A selection of T cell receptor beta chains follows, all from one sample in a study of blood T cell repertoires in COVID-19. Clones were sequenced by immunoSEQ multiplex PCR, and TCRdb holds only the in-frame ones, with some missing. The sample contains some 290,000 clones, more than 75% of which appear only once. The sample comprised PBMCs or T cells enriched from blood (not recorded which). The receptors originated from a woman aged 40 to 50 with acute COVID-19. Both conserved end residues are part of each CDR3. Fields, in order: D gene, J gene, clone size, V gene, CDR3 protein, CDR3 DNA. The D gene is left open where the match is weak. Only part of the rows carry a size: once, few, many, or a class if the clone is expanded.

d_gene: NA
j_gene: TRBJ1-2
abundance: NA
v_gene: TRBV30
CDR3aa: CAWGRETANYGYTF
CDR3nt: TGTGCCTGGGGACGGGAGACGGCTAACTATGGCTACACCTTC

d_gene: TRBD2
j_gene: TRBJ2-2
abundance: NA
v_gene: TRBV5-1
CDR3aa: CASSLAGGAGELFF
CDR3nt: TGCGCCAGCAGCTTGGCCGGGGGGGCCGGGGAGCTGTTTTTT

d_gene: TRBD1
j_gene: TRBJ2-7
abundance: NA
v_gene: TRBV12-3/TRBV12-4
CDR3aa: CASSSGQGNEQYF
CDR3nt: TGTGCCAGCAGTTCCGGACAGGGGAACGAGCAGTACTTC

d_gene: NA
j_gene: TRBJ2-5
abundance: NA
v_gene: TRBV15
CDR3aa: CATSRVLEKETQYF
CDR3nt: TGTGCCACCAGCAGAGTATTAGAAAAAGAGACCCAGTACTTC

d_gene: TRBD2
j_gene: TRBJ2-2
abundance: NA
v_gene: TRBV6-5
CDR3aa: CACHGGANTGELFF
CDR3nt: TGTGCTTGTCACGGGGGGGCGAACACCGGGGAGCTGTTTTTT

d_gene: TRBD1
j_gene: TRBJ2-3
abundance: NA
v_gene: TRBV23-1
CDR3aa: CASSQSGCQGDISPQYF
CDR3nt: TGCGCCAGCAGTCAATCGGGGTGCCAGGGGGATATTAGTCCGCAGTATTTT

d_gene: TRBD1
j_gene: TRBJ2-3
abundance: NA
v_gene: TRBV11-1
CDR3aa: CASSTGQSTDTQYF
CDR3nt: TGTGCCAGCAGCACGGGACAGTCCACAGATACGCAGTATTTT

d_gene: NA
j_gene: TRBJ2-1
abundance: NA
v_gene: TRBV19
CDR3aa: CASSRDGGSYNEQFF
CDR3nt: TGTGCCAGTAGTAGGGACGGGGGATCCTACAATGAGCAGTTCTTC

d_gene: TRBD2
j_gene: TRBJ2-1
abundance: NA
v_gene: TRBV9
CDR3aa: CASSTLAGNYNEQFF
CDR3nt: TGTGCCAGCAGCACACTAGCGGGGAACTACAATGAGCAGTTCTTC

d_gene: TRBD1
j_gene: TRBJ1-1
abundance: NA
v_gene: TRBV29-1
CDR3aa: CSVGLGQRGTEAFF
CDR3nt: TGCAGCGTGGGATTGGGACAGCGTGGAACTGAAGCTTTCTTT

d_gene: NA
j_gene: TRBJ2-2
abundance: NA
v_gene: TRBV3-1/TRBV3-2
CDR3aa: CASSQVAGELFF
CDR3nt: TGTGCCAGCAGCCAAGTAGCTGGGGAGCTGTTTTTT

d_gene: TRBD2
j_gene: TRBJ2-2
abundance: NA
v_gene: TRBV7-9
CDR3aa: CASSFVKLTSGVTGELFF
CDR3nt: TGTGCCAGCAGCTTTGTTAAGCTGACTAGCGGGGTCACCGGGGAGCTGTTTTTT

d_gene: NA
j_gene: TRBJ2-7
abundance: NA
v_gene: TRBV15
CDR3aa: CATSGGAESYEQYF
CDR3nt: TGTGCCACCAGCGGGGGGGCCGAATCCTACGAGCAGTACTTC

d_gene: TRBD2
j_gene: TRBJ2-1
abundance: NA
v_gene: TRBV5-4
CDR3aa: CASSFSGSGGEQFF
CDR3nt: TGTGCCAGCAGCTTTAGCGGGAGTGGCGGTGAGCAGTTCTTC

d_gene: NA
j_gene: TRBJ1-1
abundance: NA
v_gene: TRBV25-1
CDR3aa: CASSELDGGRSEEAFF
CDR3nt: TGTGCCAGCAGTGAATTGGACGGGGGGCGAAGTGAGGAAGCTTTCTTT

d_gene: NA
j_gene: TRBJ1-3
abundance: once
v_gene: TRBV5-6
CDR3aa: CASSYDQGKTGNTIYF
CDR3nt: TGTGCCAGCAGCTACGATCAGGGGAAAACTGGAAACACCATATATTTT

d_gene: NA
j_gene: TRBJ2-3
abundance: NA
v_gene: TRBV5-6
CDR3aa: CASSLEGTTMDF
CDR3nt: TGTGCCAGCAGCTTGGAAGGGACAACCATGGATTTT

d_gene: NA
j_gene: TRBJ1-5
abundance: NA
v_gene: TRBV7-2
CDR3aa: CASSFGPNSQPQHF
CDR3nt: TGTGCCAGCAGCTTCGGTCCAAATAGCCAGCCCCAGCATTTT

d_gene: TRBD1
j_gene: TRBJ2-7
abundance: NA
v_gene: TRBV5-8
CDR3aa: CASSSRQGPYEQYF
CDR3nt: TGTGCCAGCAGCAGTAGACAGGGGCCCTACGAGCAGTACTTC

d_gene: NA
j_gene: TRBJ1-4
abundance: NA
v_gene: TRBV27
CDR3aa: CASSSDRRAEKLFF
CDR3nt: TGTGCCAGCAGTTCTGACAGGCGGGCTGAAAAACTGTTTTTT

d_gene: NA
j_gene: TRBJ2-5
abundance: NA
v_gene: TRBV18
CDR3aa: CASSPPSEETQYF
CDR3nt: TGTGCCAGCTCACCACCCTCGGAAGAGACCCAGTACTTC

d_gene: NA
j_gene: TRBJ1-5
abundance: NA
v_gene: TRBV2
CDR3aa: CASSDQGGFNQPQHF
CDR3nt: TGTGCCAGCAGTGACCAGGGAGGATTCAATCAGCCCCAGCATTTT

d_gene: NA
j_gene: TRBJ1-5
abundance: NA
v_gene: TRBV4-2
CDR3aa: CASSQRGGNQPQHF
CDR3nt: TGTGCCAGCAGCCAACGGGGTGGCAATCAGCCCCAGCATTTT

d_gene: NA
j_gene: TRBJ1-2
abundance: once
v_gene: TRBV5-1
CDR3aa: CASSLGGRGGYTF
CDR3nt: TGCGCCAGCAGCTTGGGGGGCCGAGGTGGCTACACCTTC

d_gene: NA
j_gene: TRBJ2-1
abundance: NA
v_gene: TRBV2
CDR3aa: CASREPDYPWEQFF
CDR3nt: TGTGCCAGCAGGGAACCGGACTACCCATGGGAGCAGTTCTTC

d_gene: TRBD1
j_gene: TRBJ1-2
abundance: few
v_gene: TRBV5-1
CDR3aa: CASSPGQSNYGYTF
CDR3nt: TGCGCCAGCAGCCCGGGACAGTCTAACTATGGCTACACCTTC

d_gene: NA
j_gene: TRBJ2-5
abundance: few
v_gene: TRBV5-6
CDR3aa: CASSSRGQETQYF
CDR3nt: TGTGCCAGCAGCTCAAGGGGGCAAGAGACCCAGTACTTC

d_gene: NA
j_gene: TRBJ1-1
abundance: NA
v_gene: TRBV5-5
CDR3aa: CASSFRPGGNTEAFF
CDR3nt: TGTGCCAGCAGCTTCCGTCCCGGTGGGAACACTGAAGCTTTCTTT

d_gene: TRBD1
j_gene: TRBJ2-2
abundance: NA
v_gene: TRBV24-1
CDR3aa: CATSDTGGSDTGELFF
CDR3nt: TGTGCCACCAGTGATACAGGGGGCTCGGACACCGGGGAGCTGTTTTTT

d_gene: TRBD2
j_gene: TRBJ2-3
abundance: NA
v_gene: TRBV28
CDR3aa: CASELAENTDTQYF
CDR3nt: TGTGCCAGCGAACTAGCGGAAAACACAGATACGCAGTATTTT

d_gene: TRBD1
j_gene: TRBJ2-7
abundance: NA
v_gene: TRBV19
CDR3aa: CASRPGTGTYEQYF
CDR3nt: TGTGCCAGTAGACCCGGGACAGGGACGTACGAGCAGTACTTC

d_gene: NA
j_gene: TRBJ1-6
abundance: NA
v_gene: TRBV9
CDR3aa: CASSVGAQRNSPLHF
CDR3nt: TGTGCCAGCAGCGTAGGGGCACAGCGGAATTCACCCCTCCACTTT

d_gene: NA
j_gene: TRBJ2-2
abundance: NA
v_gene: TRBV6-5
CDR3aa: CASSQDFYTGELFF
CDR3nt: TGTGCCAGCAGTCAGGACTTTTATACCGGGGAGCTGTTTTTT

d_gene: NA
j_gene: TRBJ1-5
abundance: NA
v_gene: TRBV19
CDR3aa: CASSIVRQPQHF
CDR3nt: TGTGCCAGTAGTATCGTGCGTCAGCCCCAGCATTTT

d_gene: TRBD2
j_gene: TRBJ2-7
abundance: NA
v_gene: TRBV6-5
CDR3aa: CASSYSTSGPYEQYF
CDR3nt: TGTGCCAGCAGTTACTCCACTAGCGGCCCCTACGAGCAGTACTTC

d_gene: TRBD1
j_gene: TRBJ2-7
abundance: NA
v_gene: TRBV3-1/TRBV3-2
CDR3aa: CASSQGDSPSYEQYF
CDR3nt: TGTGCCAGCAGCCAAGGGGACAGTCCCTCCTACGAGCAGTACTTC

d_gene: NA
j_gene: TRBJ1-6
abundance: NA
v_gene: TRBV4-1
CDR3aa: CASSQGVGHPNNSPLHF
CDR3nt: TGCGCCAGCAGCCAAGGCGTGGGACACCCGAATAATTCACCCCTCCACTTT

d_gene: NA
j_gene: TRBJ1-5
abundance: NA
v_gene: TRBV28
CDR3aa: CASSSDQGRSNQPQHF
CDR3nt: TGTGCCAGCAGTTCCGACCAGGGTAGAAGCAATCAGCCCCAGCATTTT

d_gene: TRBD1
j_gene: TRBJ1-6
abundance: NA
v_gene: TRBV11-2
CDR3aa: CASSLAGTAANSPLHF
CDR3nt: TGTGCCAGCAGCTTGGCCGGGACAGCGGCTAATTCACCCCTCCACTTT

d_gene: TRBD1
j_gene: TRBJ1-1
abundance: NA
v_gene: TRBV19
CDR3aa: CASSSGTGTEAFF
CDR3nt: TGTGCCAGTAGTTCCGGGACAGGGACTGAAGCTTTCTTT

d_gene: TRBD1
j_gene: TRBJ1-1
abundance: NA
v_gene: TRBV11-2
CDR3aa: CASSHRDRGWGGQAFF
CDR3nt: TGTGCCAGCAGTCACCGGGACAGGGGCTGGGGGGGCCAAGCTTTCTTT

d_gene: NA
j_gene: TRBJ1-2
abundance: NA
v_gene: TRBV3-1/TRBV3-2
CDR3aa: CASSQDQGLYGYTF
CDR3nt: TGTGCCAGCAGCCAAGACCAGGGATTGTACGGCTACACCTTC

d_gene: NA
j_gene: TRBJ1-1
abundance: NA
v_gene: TRBV19
CDR3aa: CASSNRGGRTEAFF
CDR3nt: TGTGCCAGTAGTAACCGAGGGGGTCGCACTGAAGCTTTCTTT

d_gene: NA
j_gene: TRBJ1-1
abundance: NA
v_gene: TRBV12-3/TRBV12-4
CDR3aa: CASSLLPNTEAFF
CDR3nt: TGTGCCAGCAGTTTACTACCGAACACTGAAGCTTTCTTT

d_gene: TRBD2
j_gene: TRBJ2-1
abundance: NA
v_gene: TRBV30
CDR3aa: CAWSTALADEQFF
CDR3nt: TGTGCCTGGAGTACAGCCCTAGCGGATGAGCAGTTCTTC

d_gene: TRBD1
j_gene: TRBJ1-5
abundance: few
v_gene: TRBV4-2
CDR3aa: CASSHVGQENQPQHF
CDR3nt: TGTGCCAGCAGCCACGTGGGACAGGAGAATCAGCCCCAGCATTTT

d_gene: TRBD1
j_gene: TRBJ2-7
abundance: NA
v_gene: TRBV3-1/TRBV3-2
CDR3aa: CASSPGQGYYEQYF
CDR3nt: TGTGCCAGCAGCCCAGGACAGGGGTACTACGAGCAGTACTTC

d_gene: NA
j_gene: TRBJ2-7
abundance: once
v_gene: TRBV6-5
CDR3aa: CASSYSGRGLVGQYF
CDR3nt: TGTGCCAGCAGTTACTCGGGCAGGGGCCTTGTGGGGCAGTACTTC

d_gene: TRBD2
j_gene: TRBJ2-3
abundance: NA
v_gene: TRBV7-2
CDR3aa: CASSFYSGGPADTQYF
CDR3nt: TGTGCCAGCAGCTTCTATAGCGGGGGGCCCGCAGATACGCAGTATTTT

d_gene: NA
j_gene: TRBJ1-6
abundance: NA
v_gene: TRBV6-5
CDR3aa: CASSYGENNSPLHF
CDR3nt: TGTGCCAGCAGTTACGGGGAGAATAATTCACCCCTCCACTTT

d_gene: NA
j_gene: TRBJ1-2
abundance: NA
v_gene: TRBV6-4
CDR3aa: CASSDSRQLKIFYGYTF
CDR3nt: TGTGCCAGCAGTGACTCGAGACAGTTAAAAATCTTCTATGGCTACACCTTC

d_gene: NA
j_gene: TRBJ2-1
abundance: NA
v_gene: TRBV3-1/TRBV3-2
CDR3aa: CASSQSHFSYNEQFF
CDR3nt: TGTGCCAGCAGCCAAAGCCATTTCTCCTACAATGAGCAGTTCTTC

d_gene: NA
j_gene: TRBJ1-5
abundance: once
v_gene: TRBV5-6
CDR3aa: CASSLDRDQPQHF
CDR3nt: TGTGCCAGCAGCTTGGACAGAGATCAGCCCCAGCATTTT

d_gene: TRBD1
j_gene: TRBJ2-7
abundance: NA
v_gene: TRBV30
CDR3aa: CAWTRDSGIYEQYF
CDR3nt: TGTGCCTGGACCCGGGACAGTGGTATCTACGAGCAGTACTTC

d_gene: NA
j_gene: TRBJ1-1
abundance: NA
v_gene: TRBV27
CDR3aa: CASSLKGVGLNTEAFF
CDR3nt: TGTGCCAGCAGTTTAAAAGGGGTGGGCTTGAACACTGAAGCTTTCTTT